This T cell receptor (beta chain) derives from a study of CD8+CD57+ T cells in acquired aplastic anemia. For the study at large: The sorted CD4+ and CD8+ cells yielded an average approximately 3 ug of DNA.

In its sample, this clonotype was seen once. Patients sequenced had flow cytometry evidence of CD8+CD57+ cell expansion. The template for TCR beta VDJ and CDR3 sequence profiling was genomic DNA. TCRdb independently ran MiXCR on the reads; one entry per CDR3 protein. The repertoire holds about 180,000 distinct CDR3 sequences, with roughly 65% as singletons. Source material: sorted CD4+, CD8+, or CD8+CD57+ T cells (not recorded which) from PBMCs. The clonotype originates from a human donor with aplastic anemia.

CDR3 in DNA: TGTGCCAGCAGCTTAGCAAGGATACCCCAGGAGACCCAGTACTTC. Translating it yields CASSLARIPQETQYF. The gene calls are TRBV7-8 and TRBJ2-5; the D is unclear. Trimming cost V 0 bases and J 5 bases, with 13 bases left between them. From germline, CDR1 is SGHVS and CDR2 FQNEAQ. This CDR3 comprises 15 residues.